This T cell receptor beta chain emerged from a study of blood T cells in healthy people across ages. Across the study: With template switching, about one barcoded beta molecule was captured per two T cells. Findings and caveats of the study: The long-lived group displayed more naive CD4+ cells, plus higher diversity, than the aged donors did.

As to this clonotype: What it binds is unknown.

The V segment lost 5 bases and the J segment 11 bases; nucleotides outside the gene matches: 8. Germline V gene sequence: CDR1 SGHTA, CDR2 FQGNSA. This CDR3 contains 14 residues. Sample-barcoded 5' priming and a J-beta primer mix drove a second PCR of roughly 7 to 11 cycles. A single record per CDR3 protein comes from TCRdb applying MiXCR to the 5' RACE reads. The sample has around 710,000 distinct CDR3 sequences; roughly 44% are singletons. The chain joins TRBV7-2 to TRBJ2-5; 13 bases line up with TRBD2. The receptor's source is a woman aged 55-75 years in good health. Source material: blood. The CDR3, as DNA: TGTGCCAGCAGCGCCCGGACTAGCGGGAGTTTGCAGTACTTC. Its translation is CASSARTSGSLQYF.